This T cell receptor (beta chain) was identified in a study of T-cell reconstitution after alpha-beta-depleted transplantation in children. Study-level points and caveats: There were some patients whose high TCRbeta diversity at day 60 came from surviving recipient T cells and thymic progenitors. Reportedly, only several hundred clones from non-depleted graft cells drove alpha-beta T-cell counts at about two months.

Unique molecular identifiers were incorporated into the prepared TCRbeta library. One entry per CDR3 protein, called by TCRdb with MiXCR from the PCR reads. This sample carries more than 90,000 distinct CDR3 sequences, 10% of them seen once, and the ten largest clones take around 34%. Only a few counts were recorded for this clonotype. The antigen is undetermined. The CDR3 length is 15 residues. CDR1 SGHTA and CDR2 FQGTGA come from the germline V gene. Deletions cut 3 bases from V and 0 bases from J, with 8 bases between. The sequenced sample was PBMCs, obtained before TCRalphabeta/CD19-depleted stem cell transplant. The chain employs TRBV7-3 and TRBJ2-2, with no clear D. This clonotype originated in a boy between 2 and 10 years old with acute lymphoblastic leukemia, due to receive a stem cell transplant. The CDR3 region has the DNA TGTGCCAGCAGCTTTGACAATTCGAACACCGGGGAGCTGTTTTTT. It encodes CASSFDNSNTGELFF.